The TCR beta chain described here comes from a study of siplizumab effects on memory and regulatory T cells. Notes on the study in general: Naive T cells apparently outstripped memory cells in diversity and seemed major alloresponse contributors. Treg origin accounted for an average of about 74% of mappable alloreactive CD4+ clones with siplizumab and 26.9% in controls. In siplizumab cultures, the suppressive function of proliferating Tregs remained unconfirmed.

A word on this clone: The target antigen is unknown.

Some clones are missing from TCRdb's copy, which holds only in-frame ones; the method was immunoSEQ multiplex PCR. Among around 110,000 clones listed, 94% were seen once. V lost 0 bases to trimming and J lost 4 bases, with 17 bases between them. This CDR3 has 16 amino acids. CDR1 and CDR2 (germline): SGDLS, YYNGEE. The chain carries TRBV9 and TRBJ2-7, with D maybe TRBD2 (5 bases). This TCR was recovered from a human donor in good health. Material: non-Treg CD4+ T cells sorted from blood. CDR3 sequence (DNA): TGTGCCAGCAGCGTAGCTTCCGCGGGCGTCGGTTACGAGCAGTACTTC. As protein: CASSVASAGVGYEQYF.